These 16 T cell receptor beta chains were all obtained from the same sample, sequenced in a study of molecular identifiers for immune sequencing clone quantification listed by TCRdb under 2018. The library was obtained by PCR. The sequencer listed for this sample is NextSeq 500. TCRdb redid the processing of the public reads, applying fastp at Q25 and MiXCR, and retained in-frame beta chains. Every distinct CDR3 protein forms one entry, paired with its most common genes and DNA. Across this sample there are fewer than 350,000 distinct CDR3 sequences, with roughly 24% seen only once. 0.65% to 0.75% of the sample belongs to the ten largest clones. The sample was naive CD8+ T cells from blood, with Jurkat cell RNA spiked in. The cell subset or site label, as the study defines it: FACS-sorted CD8+CD4-CCR7+CD45RA+ naive T cells. Source of these receptors: a human donor in good health. Some libraries in this study had Jurkat cell RNA spiked in.

This clonotype showed up many times. The chain has TRBV6-6 and TRBJ2-3; 7 nucleotides agree with TRBD1. V shed 0 bases and J 2 bases; nucleotides not matched to a gene: 5. This CDR3 region has 16 residues. CDR1 and CDR2 (germline): MNHNY, SVGAGI (reference sequence). The CDR3 bases are TGTGCCAGCAGTTACTCAGACAGGGAACCCACAGATACGCAGTATTTT. It codes for CASSYSDREPTDTQYF.

The genes are TRBV4-2 and TRBJ2-3, with 7 bases fitting TRBD2. There are 16 residues in the CDR3. The V gene's germline CDR1 is LGHNA and CDR2 YNFKEQ. V shed 1 base, J shed 2 bases, and the junction held 6 bases outside the gene matches. The CDR3 protein is CASSQGDYTLTDTQYF. CDR3 nucleotide sequence: TGTGCCAGCAGCCAAGGGGACTACACCCTCACAGATACGCAGTATTTT.

This clonotype was observed a handful of times. The chain carries TRBV19 and TRBJ2-4; D unclear. The ends were cut back, 7 bases at V and 5 bases at J, with 6 bases in the middle. Germline V gene data show CDR1 as LNHDA and CDR2 as SQIVND (reference sequence). This CDR3 region has 11 residues. Written as DNA, the CDR3 is TGTGCCAGTACCGGTCAAAACATTCAGTACTTC. Translation: CASTGQNIQYF.

Comments on this clonotype: A much larger clone sits a single nucleotide away, making a read error possible. This sequence joins TRBV9 and TRBJ2-1; TRBD1 agrees at 9 bases. The CDR3 spans 17 residues. Germline CDR1 and CDR2: SGDLS and YYNGEE. Trimming took 4 bases from V and 6 from J; bases not matched to a gene: 14. Here the CDR3 reads CASSPTYGTGYCNEQFF. In DNA, the CDR3 is TGTGCCAGCAGCCCAACGTATGGGACAGGGTACTGCAATGAGCAGTTCTTC.

This clonotype has a handful of counts. The V gene is TRBV5-1, the J gene TRBJ1-4; D is unresolved. The germline gives CDR1 SGHRS, CDR2 YFSETQ. The CDR3 sequence is 15 residues long. V was clipped by 0 bases and J by 4 bases, with 10 bases between them. The CDR3 loop reads CASSLASANNEKLFF. The CDR3 nucleotides are TGCGCCAGCAGCTTGGCCAGTGCGAATAATGAAAAACTGTTTTTT.

This clonotype has just a few counts. This chain joins TRBV7-9 and TRBJ1-1; 8 bases line up with TRBD1. After removal of 4 bases from V and 1 base from J, the junction contained 5 bases not matched to a gene. The germline V gene has CDR1 SEHNR and CDR2 FQNEAQ (reference sequence). This CDR3 is 15 amino acids long. The CDR3 coding sequence is TGTGCCAGCAGCTCATACAGGGGGGCGAACACTGAAGCTTTCTTT. Protein: CASSSYRGANTEAFF.

A word on this clonotype: This may stem from a read error, because a much larger clone lies one nucleotide away. CDR3: CASSYDAGQETQYF. In DNA, the CDR3 is TGTGCCAGCAGTTACGACGCGGGCCAAGAGACCCAGTACTTC. V and J are TRBV6-2 or TRBV6-3 and TRBJ2-5; tentatively, D is TRBD2 (5 bases). The length of the CDR3 is 14 residues. Germline V gives CDR1 MNHEY, CDR2 SVGEGT. Trimming took 2 bases from V and 1 from J, leaving 8 bases between them.

This clonotype was detected ten times or more. The rearrangement joins TRBV6-6 to TRBJ2-7, with D perhaps TRBD2 (6 bases). The germline V and J ends were trimmed by 0 bases and 7 bases, with 16 bases remaining between them. In germline, CDR1 is MNHNY, CDR2 SVGAGI (reference sequence). The CDR3 sequence is 15 residues long. CDR3 DNA sequence: TGTGCCAGCAGTTACTCGGCCCCATTTGGAGGGGAGCAGTACTTC. Amino acid sequence: CASSYSAPFGGEQYF.

In its sample, this clonotype was seen a few times. This chain connects TRBV6-5 to TRBJ1-1; D ambiguous. This CDR3 comprises 14 residues. Trimming removed 3 bases from V and 5 bases from J, with 13 bases in between. Germline CDR1 reads MNHEY; CDR2 reads SVGAGI. Written as DNA, the CDR3 is TGTGCCAGCAGTTATAGTGTAGTGGGTACTGAAGCTTTCTTT. It is translated as CASSYSVVGTEAFF.

This clonotype showed up just a few times. The chain joins TRBV6-6 to TRBJ2-5; 13 bases line up with TRBD2. CDR3 size: 19 residues. The J segment lost 1 base and the V segment lost 1 base, leaving 9 bases of the junction unmatched. Germline CDR1 reads MNHNY; CDR2 reads SVGAGI (reference sequence). CDR3 loop: CASSYLGTSGAATQETQYF. For the CDR3, the DNA is TGTGCCAGCAGTTACTTAGGGACTAGCGGGGCGGCGACCCAAGAGACCCAGTACTTC.

Only a few counts were recorded for this clonotype. A much larger clone sits a single nucleotide away, making a read error possible. J is TRBJ2-7 and V is TRBV29-1, with 7 bases lining up with TRBD1. The CDR3 sequence is 13 residues long. Germline V gene lookup returns CDR1 SQVTM and CDR2 ANQGSEA. Unmatched junction bases numbered 5, after V lost 6 bases and J lost 0 bases. Written as DNA, the CDR3 is TGCAGCGTCGTGGGACAGATCTCCTACGAGCAGTACTTC. Its translation: CSVVGQISYEQYF.

This clonotype was seen at least ten times. The chain recombines TRBV12-3 or TRBV12-4 with TRBJ2-7; D unclear. V was trimmed by 6 bases and J by 0 bases, leaving 18 bases between them. CDR3 length equals 16 residues. Here the CDR3 reads CASSHRQSYSSYEQYF. In nucleotides, the CDR3 is TGTGCCAGCAGCCATCGGCAGTCCTATAGCTCCTACGAGCAGTACTTC.

Remarks on this clonotype: This clone may be a read error of a much larger clone one base away. The missing conserved phenylalanine or tryptophan at the end of this CDR3 makes a read error likely. The chain recombines TRBV5-1 with TRBJ2-1; perhaps TRBD2 as D (5 bases). There are 16 residues in the CDR3. Germline CDR1 SGHRS, CDR2 YFSETQ. V was clipped by 0 bases and J by 3 bases, with 13 bases between them. For the CDR3, the DNA is TGCGCCAGCAGCTTGGCCCCGGAGGACGTCTACAATGAGCAGTTCCTC. It specifies CASSLAPEDVYNEQFL.

This clonotype appeared a few times. The chain combines TRBV6-5 with TRBJ1-5, with no clear D. Trimming left V 0 bases short and J 1 base short, with 7 bases between. In germline, CDR1 is MNHEY, CDR2 SVGAGI. The CDR3 has 15 residues. The CDR3 DNA reads as TGTGCCAGCAGTTACTCTCCCAGCAGCAATCAGCCCCAGCATTTT. Translation gives CASSYSPSSNQPQHF.

Note on this clonotype: It may be a read error: a sequence one base away is much more abundant. This chain joins TRBV20-1 and TRBJ2-7; 7 positions match TRBD1. Germline V gene lookup returns CDR1 DFQATT and CDR2 SNEGSKA (reference sequence). The CDR3 totals 11 residues. The CDR3 DNA follows: TGCTGTGCCCAGACAGGGTACGAGCAGTACTTC. It is translated as CCAQTGYEQYF.

The rearrangement links TRBV14 to TRBJ2-3; D possibly corresponds to TRBD2 (6 bases). The CDR3 totals 15 residues. The V and J ends lost 2 bases and 0 bases respectively, with 9 bases between them. Germline CDR1 is SGHDN and CDR2 is FVKESK. CDR3 in amino acids: CASSQLRESTDTQYF. CDR3 coding DNA: TGTGCCAGCAGCCAATTACGGGAGAGCACAGATACGCAGTATTTT.